The 32 T cell receptor beta chains below were found in one sample sequenced in a study of blood T cell repertoires in COVID-19. Profiled with immunoSEQ multiplex PCR; TCRdb holds only in-frame clones, not every one. Here the sample spans over 90,000 clones, roughly 90% being singletons. The sequenced sample was peripheral blood. Every receptor here comes from a human donor in a cohort sampled during active COVID-19.

The chain carries TRBV24-1 and TRBJ2-3, with 7 bases aligning to TRBD2. V was pared by 7 bases and J by 0 bases, with 6 bases of the junction left unmatched. Germline lookup yields CDR1 KGHDR and CDR2 SFDVKD. The CDR3 consists of 15 residues. In DNA, the CDR3 is TGTGCCACCAGAACGAGCGGGGAAAGCACAGATACGCAGTATTTT. It translates to CATRTSGESTDTQYF.

The chain combines TRBV11-2 with TRBJ1-6; 7 nucleotides line up with TRBD1. The length of the CDR3 is 13 residues. Germline assignment: CDR1 SGHAT and CDR2 FQNNGV. The ends lost 6 bases at V and 7 bases at J; junction bases unmatched: 3. Here the CDR3 reads CASSSGQNSPLHF. CDR3 nucleotide sequence: TGTGCCAGCAGTTCGGGACAGAATTCACCCCTCCACTTT. Based on the CDR3 plus reference TRBV11-2 and TRBJ1-6, the full variable domain is EAGVAQSPRYKIIEKRQSVAFWCNPISGHATLYWYQQILGQGPKLLIQFQNNGVVDDSQLPKDRFSAERLKGVDSTLKIQPAKLEDSAVYLCASSSGQNSPLHFGNGTRLTVT.

V and J are TRBV5-1 and TRBJ1-4; the D is unclear. This CDR3 region has 16 residues. Germline V CDR1 and CDR2: SGHRS, YFSETQ. Trimming removed 0 bases from V and 0 bases from J, with 9 bases in between. The CDR3 loop reads CASSLDGMATNEKLFF. CDR3 DNA sequence: TGCGCCAGCAGCTTGGACGGGATGGCAACTAATGAAAAACTGTTTTTT. Full variable domain (missing parts from reference TRBV5-1 and TRBJ1-4): KAGVTQTPRYLIKTRGQQVTLSCSPISGHRSVSWYQQTPGQGLQFLFEYFSETQRNKGNFPGRFSGRQFSNSRSEMNVSTLELGDSALYLCASSLDGMATNEKLFFGSGTQLSVL.

The rearrangement uses TRBV5-6 and TRBJ2-1, with TRBD1 matching over 7 bases. The V gene's germline CDR1 is SGHDT and CDR2 YYEEEE. The V segment lost 3 bases and the J segment 6 bases; nucleotides outside the gene matches: 3. This CDR3 contains 13 residues. In DNA form, the CDR3 reads TGTGCCAGCAGCTATTGGACAGGCAATGAGCAGTTCTTC. Its translation is CASSYWTGNEQFF.

The chain couples TRBV19 to TRBJ2-3; D perhaps matches TRBD1 (6 bases). The CDR3 consists of 15 residues. Trimming stripped 6 bases from V and 4 bases from J, with 17 bases between. Germline CDR1 LNHDA, CDR2 SQIVND (reference sequence). CDR3 residues: CASRLTGLAADTQYF. The CDR3 DNA sequence: TGTGCCAGTAGGTTAACAGGGCTTGCGGCAGATACGCAGTATTTT.

The chain recombines TRBV9 with TRBJ2-7, with D perhaps TRBD1 (6 bases). Germline CDR1 SGDLS, CDR2 YYNGEE. V lost 0 bases and J 2 bases, leaving 12 bases between the germline ends. The CDR3 sequence is 15 residues long. DNA of the CDR3: TGTGCCAGCAGCGTAGCCACAGGGCGGCCCTACGAGCAGTACTTC. Its protein product is CASSVATGRPYEQYF.

The V call is TRBV28, the J call TRBJ1-2, with D possibly being TRBD1 (5 bases). CDR3 size: 16 residues. From germline, CDR1 is MDHEN and CDR2 SYDVKM. V lost 5 bases and J lost 3, with 19 bases in between. The CDR3 coding sequence is TGTGCCAGCAGTCCTGCGGGGGAGGGGCGGTACTATGGCTACACCTTC. Its protein is CASSPAGEGRYYGYTF.

The chain uses TRBV29-1 and TRBJ2-5; the D is unclear. The germline V and J ends were trimmed by 3 bases and 1 base, with 6 bases remaining between them. The length of the CDR3 is 12 residues. Germline values: CDR1 SQVTM, CDR2 ANQGSEA. CDR3 region: CSVDAGQETQYF. As DNA, the CDR3 is TGCAGCGTTGATGCAGGCCAAGAGACCCAGTACTTC. Looking up the rest from reference TRBV29-1 and TRBJ2-5 gives the full variable domain: SAVISQKPSRDICQRGTSLTIQCQVDSQVTMMFWYRQQPGQSLTLIATANQGSEATYESGFVIDKFPISRPNLTFSTLTVSNMSPEDSSIYLCSVDAGQETQYFGPGTRLLVL.

The J gene is TRBJ2-3, the V gene TRBV5-4; D is perhaps TRBD2 (6 bases). Germline V gene data show CDR1 as SGHNT and CDR2 as YYREEE (reference sequence). This CDR3 is 15 amino acids long. V dropped 0 bases and J dropped 1 base, with 9 bases sitting between them. CDR3 DNA: TGTGCCAGCAGCTTGGGGAGGGCCGGCACAGATACGCAGTATTTT. This translates into CASSLGRAGTDTQYF.

The rearrangement joins TRBV19 to TRBJ1-1, with a possible D match to TRBD1 (6 bases). Looked up from germline, CDR1 is LNHDA and CDR2 is SQIVND (reference sequence). The ends were cut back, 1 base at V and 3 bases at J, with 12 bases in the middle. This CDR3 region has 15 residues. The CDR3 bases are TGTGCCAGTAGTATAGTCACAGGGTGGCACACTGAAGCTTTCTTT. Translating it yields CASSIVTGWHTEAFF.

The chain is built from TRBV18 and TRBJ2-1, with 10 bases identical to TRBD1. Germline CDR1 and CDR2: KGHSH and LQKENI. V gave up 3 bases and J gave up 6 bases; unmatched junction bases: 5. This CDR3 contains 15 residues. CDR3 region: CASSPGTGVSNEQFF. CDR3 DNA sequence: TGTGCCAGCTCACCCGGGACAGGGGTAAGCAATGAGCAGTTCTTC.

The V call is TRBV6-5, the J call TRBJ2-7, with TRBD1 identical over 7 bases. Unmatched junction bases numbered 5, after V lost 2 bases and J lost 7 bases. The CDR3 has 13 residues. Germline CDR1 and CDR2: MNHEY and SVGAGI. The CDR3 spells CASSYRGRSEQYF. The CDR3 DNA follows: TGTGCCAGCAGTTACAGGGGGCGCAGTGAGCAGTACTTC.

The V gene is TRBV11-2, the J gene TRBJ2-3, with TRBD2 as a possible D gene (6 bases). This CDR3 comprises 17 residues. Germline lookup yields CDR1 SGHAT and CDR2 FQNNGV. Trimming took 7 bases from V and 1 from J, leaving 21 bases between them. In nucleotides, the CDR3 is TGTGCCAGCACGAGGCGGGGAGGTCAAGGGGGCACAGATACGCAGTATTTT. It codes for CASTRRGGQGGTDTQYF.

The genes are TRBV7-9 and TRBJ2-7, with 7 bases identical to TRBD1. In germline, CDR1 is SEHNR, CDR2 FQNEAQ (reference sequence). This CDR3 spans 14 amino acids. After removal of 6 bases from V and 5 bases from J, the junction contained 10 bases not matched to a gene. Written as DNA, the CDR3 is TGTGCCAGCAGTACGACAGGGTCCAGCGACGAGCAGTACTTC. Translation gives CASSTTGSSDEQYF.

The chain's CDR3 is CASSQDRGAGTASPLHF. The CDR3, as DNA: TGTGCCAGCAGCCAAGATCGGGGGGCGGGAACGGCTTCACCCCTCCACTTT. The chain carries TRBV4-2 and TRBJ1-6; D might be TRBD1 (6 bases). CDR1 is LGHNA and CDR2 is YNFKEQ in the germline V gene. The CDR3 has 17 residues. Trimming stripped 0 bases from V and 9 bases from J, with 18 bases between.

This chain joins TRBV6-5 and TRBJ2-5, with TRBD1 identical over 9 bases. V was clipped by 0 bases and J by 5 bases; unmatched bases: 7. The CDR3 has 16 residues. Germline V gene data show CDR1 as MNHEY and CDR2 as SVGAGI. The CDR3 DNA is TGTGCCAGCAGTTACTCGAGGGGACAGGGAAAGGAGACCCAGTACTTC. It yields the protein CASSYSRGQGKETQYF.

V and J are TRBV3-1 (or the pseudogene TRBV3-2) and TRBJ2-1; TRBD2 matches 10 bases. Trimming cost V 0 bases and J 7 bases; bases outside gene matches: 9. CDR1 is LGHDT and CDR2 is YNNKEL in the germline V gene (reference sequence). This CDR3 is built from 17 residues. The CDR3 here is CASSQDVGASGSNEQFF. In DNA form, the CDR3 reads TGTGCCAGCAGCCAAGATGTGGGGGCTAGCGGGAGTAATGAGCAGTTCTTC.

The CDR3 sequence: CSVESAGTTYNEQFF. CDR3 DNA: TGCAGCGTTGAATCGGCGGGAACCACCTACAATGAGCAGTTCTTC. The chain recombines TRBV29-1 with TRBJ2-1, with a weak D call TRBD2 (6 bases). This CDR3 is built from 15 residues. The germline V gene encodes CDR1 SQVTM and CDR2 ANQGSEA. The ends were cut back, 2 bases at V and 2 bases at J, with 13 bases in the middle.

This sequence joins TRBV7-9 and TRBJ1-2; D possibly corresponds to TRBD1 (5 bases). CDR1 is SEHNR, CDR2 FQNEAQ, per germline (reference sequence). Trimming removed 7 bases at V and 4 bases at J, with 22 bases between. The CDR3 contains 16 residues. The CDR3 is CASIPATGPFIYGYTF. CDR3 DNA sequence: TGTGCCAGCATCCCTGCCACAGGCCCTTTTATCTATGGCTACACCTTC.

J is TRBJ1-1 and V is TRBV4-1; 12 bases line up with TRBD1. Per germline, CDR1 MGHRA and CDR2 YSYEKL. With 6 bases clipped from V and 4 bases from J, the junction kept 3 bases outside the gene matches. The CDR3 contains 14 residues. The DNA of the CDR3 is TGCGCCAGCAGGGGACAGGGGGCTGGCACTGAAGCTTTCTTT. It yields the protein CASRGQGAGTEAFF.

The V gene is TRBV6-4, the J gene TRBJ2-2; D is possibly TRBD2 (7 bases). The length of the CDR3 is 16 residues. V lost 2 bases and J lost 4, with 14 bases in between. Looked up from germline, CDR1 is MRHNA and CDR2 is SNTAGT. The CDR3 here is CASSDGGGATTGELFF. The CDR3 DNA follows: TGTGCCAGCAGTGACGGTGGGGGGGCTACCACCGGGGAGCTGTTTTTT.

The chain has TRBV28 and TRBJ2-7; the match to TRBD1 covers 7 bases. With V trimmed by 5 bases and J by 1 base, 8 bases remained unmatched. The CDR3 consists of 15 residues. Germline CDR1 MDHEN, CDR2 SYDVKM. The CDR3: CASSLLRDSSYEQYF. The CDR3 bases are TGTGCCAGCAGTCTACTACGGGACAGTTCCTACGAGCAGTACTTC.

The chain employs TRBV30 and TRBJ2-1, with D possibly matching TRBD2 (7 bases). The CDR3 extends over 15 amino acids. Per the germline V gene, CDR1 is GTSNPN and CDR2 is SVGIG (reference sequence). The V end was cut by 0 bases, the J end by 5 bases, with 14 bases between. DNA for the CDR3: TGTGCCTGGAGTGTACCAGGGGAGGGAAACAATGAGCAGTTCTTC. Protein product: CAWSVPGEGNNEQFF.

On this clone itself: The junction departs from germline at one end; a sequencing error may be responsible. The J gene is TRBJ2-5, the V gene TRBV5-1; TRBD1 matches 7 bases. This CDR3 contains 14 residues. Looked up from germline, CDR1 is SGHRS and CDR2 is YFSETQ. DNA for the CDR3: TGCGCCAGCAGTTTGGCCACAGGGGAGGAGACCCAGTACTTC. Its protein is CASSLATGEETQYF.

This rearrangement joins TRBV9 to TRBJ2-1; TRBD2 agrees at 8 bases. Trimming at V came to 0 bases and at J to 4 bases, leaving 3 bases not matched to a gene. Looked up from germline, CDR1 is SGDLS and CDR2 is YYNGEE. This CDR3 spans 15 amino acids. Here the CDR3 reads CASSVETSGYNEQFF. DNA for the CDR3: TGTGCCAGCAGCGTAGAAACTAGCGGATACAATGAGCAGTTCTTC.

The chain links TRBV7-6 to TRBJ1-4; possible D gene TRBD1, 5 bases. Trimming removed 3 bases at V and 4 bases at J, with 15 bases between. Per germline, CDR1 SGHVS and CDR2 FNYEAQ. This CDR3 region has 16 residues. The CDR3 DNA reads as TGTGCCAGCAGCTTGGACGGGGCGGGAAGTAATGAAAAACTGTTTTTT. Its translation: CASSLDGAGSNEKLFF.

The V call is TRBV7-6, the J call TRBJ2-1, with TRBD1 matching 8 bases. The CDR3 is 16 amino acids. The ends lost 1 base at V and 4 bases at J; junction bases unmatched: 6. Germline-derived CDR1 and CDR2 are SGHVS and FNYEAQ. Here the CDR3 reads CASSLDYGTGYNEQFF. The CDR3 bases are TGTGCCAGCAGCTTAGATTACGGGACAGGATACAATGAGCAGTTCTTC.

V and J are TRBV5-1 and TRBJ2-6; 7 bases are a match to TRBD2. Germline CDR1 reads SGHRS; CDR2 reads YFSETQ. CDR3 size: 18 residues. V was clipped by 0 bases and J by 1 base; unmatched bases: 7. In nucleotides, the CDR3 is TGCGCCAGCAGCTTGGTGGATGGGGAGGGTTCTGGGGCCAACGTCCTGACTTTC. As protein: CASSLVDGEGSGANVLTF.

The chain uses TRBV2 and TRBJ2-7; 9 bases match TRBD1. Germline assignment: CDR1 SNHLY and CDR2 FYNNEI. Trimming removed 7 bases from V and 5 bases from J; junction bases left unmatched: 6. The CDR3 length is 13 residues. CDR3 nucleotide sequence: TGTGCCAGCAATGACGACAGGGGGAACGAGCAGTACTTC. This encodes CASNDDRGNEQYF.

This clone was counted only a few times. The V and J genes are TRBV14 and TRBJ1-2, with 12 bases lining up with TRBD1. The junction had 2 bases not matched to a gene; V was cut back by 1 base and J by 5 bases. This CDR3 is built from 15 residues. Germline V CDR1 and CDR2: SGHDN, FVKESK. CDR3 bases: TGTGCCAGCAGCCAAGTGGGACAGGGGGCGTATGGCTACACCTTC. Translation gives CASSQVGQGAYGYTF.

V usage is TRBV19 and J usage is TRBJ1-2; unclear D gene. The CDR3 length is 13 residues. The germline gives CDR1 LNHDA, CDR2 SQIVND (reference sequence). The germline V and J ends were trimmed by 2 bases and 2 bases, with 6 bases remaining between them. DNA for the CDR3: TGTGCCAGTAGTATACCCGGGAACTATGGCTACACCTTC. As protein: CASSIPGNYGYTF. The full variable domain, completed using reference TRBV19 and TRBJ1-2, is DGGITQSPKYLFRKEGQNVTLSCEQNLNHDAMYWYRQDPGQGLRLIYYSQIVNDFQKGDIAEGYSVSREKKESFPLTVTSAQKNPTAFYLCASSIPGNYGYTFGSGTRLTVV.

CDR3 nucleotides: TGTGCCAGCAGGTTTAATCGTTACACTGAAGCTTTCTTT. It is translated as CASRFNRYTEAFF. The chain employs TRBV12-3 or TRBV12-4 and TRBJ1-1, with D uncertain. CDR3 size: 13 residues. Trimming pared 6 bases from V and 3 bases from J, leaving 11 bases between.